The 20 T cell receptor beta chains reported below all come from one sample, sequenced in a study of blood T cells in healthy people across ages. A second about 7 to 11 cycle PCR used barcoded and J-beta primers. TCRdb independently ran MiXCR on the 5' RACE reads; one entry per CDR3 protein. The sample contains about 1.6 million distinct CDR3 sequences, about 35% of which appear only once. Sequenced material: blood. These receptor sequences come from a woman aged 25 to 39 in good health.

Concerning this clonotype: One junction end disagrees with the germline gene, perhaps due to a read error. V is TRBV7-3 and J is TRBJ2-5; TRBD2 is a possible D gene (5 bases). CDR1 is SGHTA, CDR2 FQGTGA, per germline. The CDR3 sequence is 13 residues long. The CDR3 DNA reads as TGTGCCGGCAGCTTAAGCGGCCCCCAGACCCAGTACTTC. Its protein is CAGSLSGPQTQYF. Complete variable domain (other parts from reference TRBV7-3 and TRBJ2-5): GAGVSQTPSNKVTEKGKYVELRCDPISGHTALYWYRQSLGQGPEFLIYFQGTGAADDSGLPNDRFFAVRPEGSVSTLKIQRTERGDSAVYLCAGSLSGPQTQYFGPGTRLLVL.

The chain links TRBV20-1 to TRBJ2-7, with a weak D call TRBD1 (6 bases). Germline V lookup: CDR1 DFQATT, CDR2 SNEGSKA (reference sequence). This CDR3 region has 13 residues. Trimming removed 5 bases at V and 6 bases at J, with 17 bases between. Here the CDR3 reads CSAVTDRTREQYF. CDR3 coding DNA: TGCAGTGCTGTCACGGACAGAACGCGCGAGCAGTACTTC.

The V call is TRBV7-8, the J call TRBJ2-7; 7 bases are a match to TRBD2. CDR1 and CDR2 (germline): SGHVS, FQNEAQ. This CDR3 region has 17 residues. V was clipped by 5 bases and J by 2 bases; unmatched bases: 15. The CDR3 DNA sequence: TGTGCCAGCAGCCCCGGCTCTAGCGGCTACGTCCCCTACGAGCAGTACTTC. This encodes CASSPGSSGYVPYEQYF.

This sequence joins TRBV2 and TRBJ2-1; either TRBD1 or TRBD2 may fit D (5 bases each). Germline CDR1 is SNHLY and CDR2 is FYNNEI. Trimming took off 5 bases at V and 11 bases at J, with 10 bases between the two ends. This CDR3 region has 11 residues. CDR3 DNA sequence: TGTGCCAGCAGTAGCCGGGACCAGCAGTTCTTC. It translates to CASSSRDQQFF.

This clonotype appeared a few times. This chain uses TRBV10-3 with TRBJ2-6; 7 positions agree with TRBD1. Germline values: CDR1 ENHRY, CDR2 SYGVKD. CDR3 length: 17 residues. V shed 4 bases, J shed 0 bases, and the junction held 6 bases outside the gene matches. The CDR3 bases are TGTGCCATCAGTGGGGAGACAGGGAGCTCTGGGGCCAACGTCCTGACTTTC. This codes for CAISGETGSSGANVLTF.

This clonotype was recorded a few times. The gene calls are TRBV4-2 and TRBJ1-2; 7 nucleotides agree with TRBD1. With V trimmed by 0 bases and J by 5 bases, 9 bases remained unmatched. The V gene's germline CDR1 is LGHNA and CDR2 YNFKEQ. The CDR3 runs 16 residues. As DNA, the CDR3 is TGTGCCAGCAGCCAAGATGGACTTGACAGGGTTTATGGCTACACCTTC. It encodes CASSQDGLDRVYGYTF.

CDR3 in amino acids: CSARDYGSFQETQYF. The CDR3 nucleotides read TGCAGTGCTAGAGACTACGGATCCTTTCAAGAGACCCAGTACTTC. The chain recombines TRBV20-1 with TRBJ2-5; no reliable D call. V dropped 0 bases and J dropped 2 bases, with 13 bases sitting between them. This CDR3 is 15 amino acids long. Germline V lookup: CDR1 DFQATT, CDR2 SNEGSKA (reference sequence).

This sequence joins TRBV7-2 and TRBJ1-2; perhaps TRBD1 as D (6 bases). Germline loops: CDR1 SGHTA, CDR2 FQGNSA. This CDR3 spans 14 amino acids. The germline V and J ends were trimmed by 8 bases and 5 bases, with 18 bases remaining between them. CDR3 loop: CASSEGTLGYGYTF. CDR3 bases: TGTGCCAGCTCCGAAGGGACATTGGGATATGGCTACACCTTC.

The rearrangement links TRBV15 to TRBJ2-6; D gene unclear. This CDR3 spans 17 amino acids. Germline CDR1 LNHNV, CDR2 YYDKDF (reference sequence). The germline V and J ends were trimmed by 0 bases and 0 bases, with 9 bases remaining between them. CDR3 nucleotides: TGTGCCACCAGCAGAGAAAGTTTGCGCTCTGGGGCCAACGTCCTGACTTTC. Translated: CATSRESLRSGANVLTF.

This chain connects TRBV7-2 to TRBJ2-5; D is possibly TRBD2 (6 bases). Trimming cost V 5 bases and J 4 bases, with 11 bases left between them. The CDR3 sequence is 13 residues long. Germline CDR1 and CDR2: SGHTA and FQGNSA. As DNA, the CDR3 is TGTGCCAGCAGCCTAGTAGCGGCAGAGACCCAGTACTTC. The encoded protein is CASSLVAAETQYF.

This chain uses TRBV3-1 with TRBJ2-5, with 12 bases fitting TRBD2. Germline V gene sequence: CDR1 LGHDT, CDR2 YNNKEL (reference sequence). The CDR3 totals 16 residues. V shed 1 base, J shed 4 bases, and the junction held 4 bases outside the gene matches. The CDR3 nucleotides read TGTGCCAGCAGCCAAGTACTAGCGGGGGGCCGAGAGACCCAGTACTTC. This translates into CASSQVLAGGRETQYF.

The V call is TRBV6-1, the J call TRBJ2-5; 14 positions match TRBD2. Per the germline V gene, CDR1 is MNHNS and CDR2 is SASEGT. The V segment lost 3 bases and the J segment 4 bases; nucleotides outside the gene matches: 4. This CDR3 spans 16 amino acids. The CDR3 reads CASSDLGLAGAETQYF. CDR3 nucleotide sequence: TGTGCCAGCAGTGATTTGGGACTAGCGGGGGCAGAGACCCAGTACTTC.

This clonotype came up many times. This rearrangement joins TRBV28 to TRBJ2-1, with 12 bases lining up with TRBD2. In germline, CDR1 is MDHEN, CDR2 SYDVKM. CDR3 size: 16 residues. The J segment lost 4 bases and the V segment lost 5 bases, leaving 6 bases of the junction unmatched. CDR3 in DNA: TGTGCCAGCAGTCCTAGGACTAGCGGGAAGTACAATGAGCAGTTCTTC. Residues: CASSPRTSGKYNEQFF.

CDR3 bases: TGCGCCAGCAGCGTGGCTTTACAGACCAAGAACACTGAAGCTTTCTTT. Translated: CASSVALQTKNTEAFF. The chain links TRBV5-1 to TRBJ1-1; unclear D gene. From germline, CDR1 is SGHRS and CDR2 YFSETQ. V dropped 4 bases and J dropped 1 base, with 17 bases sitting between them. The CDR3 has 16 amino acids. The full variable domain, completed using reference TRBV5-1 and TRBJ1-1, is KAGVTQTPRYLIKTRGQQVTLSCSPISGHRSVSWYQQTPGQGLQFLFEYFSETQRNKGNFPGRFSGRQFSNSRSEMNVSTLELGDSALYLCASSVALQTKNTEAFFGQGTRLTVV.

This chain connects TRBV5-1 to TRBJ2-7; the match to TRBD1 covers 8 bases. This CDR3 contains 15 residues. The germline V gene has CDR1 SGHRS and CDR2 YFSETQ. Germline trimming cut 0 bases from V and 3 bases from J; bases unmatched to any gene: 5. CDR3 sequence (DNA): TGCGCCAGCAGCTTGGGACGGACAGGGCACTACGAGCAGTACTTC. This sequence encodes CASSLGRTGHYEQYF.

This chain joins TRBV7-2 and TRBJ1-4; TRBD1 matches at 8 bases. V was clipped by 5 bases and J by 8 bases; unmatched bases: 7. The CDR3 totals 14 residues. Germline CDR1 and CDR2: SGHTA and FQGNSA. The CDR3 region has the DNA TGTGCCAGCAGCGGCCGACAGGGGCCGGAAAAACTGTTTTTT. It encodes CASSGRQGPEKLFF.

The chain couples TRBV30 to TRBJ2-1; TRBD2 might be the D (5 bases). The germline V gene encodes CDR1 GTSNPN and CDR2 SVGIG (reference sequence). The germline V and J ends were trimmed by 4 bases and 12 bases, with 19 bases remaining between them. This CDR3 region has 13 residues. The CDR3, as DNA: TGTGCCTGGACCGTATCGGACTTCGGCAGGCAGTTCTTC. Its translation is CAWTVSDFGRQFF.

Only one count was recorded for this clonotype. A much bigger clone sits one base away, suggesting this may be a read error. V gene TRBV10-3 combines with J gene TRBJ2-7; D call uncertain. Trimming removed 2 bases at V and 6 bases at J, with 8 bases between. In germline, CDR1 is ENHRY, CDR2 SYGVKD. The CDR3 has 12 residues. The CDR3 reads CAISEEWSEQYF. In DNA, the CDR3 is TGTGCCATCAGTGAGGAATGGAGCGAGCAGTACTTC.

This clonotype came up many times. This rearrangement joins TRBV2 to TRBJ1-2; D not resolved. Trimming stripped 6 bases from V and 8 bases from J, with 13 bases between. In germline, CDR1 is SNHLY, CDR2 FYNNEI. This CDR3 region has 12 residues. CDR3 nucleotide sequence: TGTGCCAGCAGAGACGGATTGGGAGGCTACACCTTC. Translated: CASRDGLGGYTF.

This clonotype occurred many times. V and J are TRBV28 and TRBJ1-2; possible D gene TRBD1, 5 bases. Trimming removed 5 bases at V and 2 bases at J, with 9 bases between. The CDR3 contains 13 residues. Germline V gives CDR1 MDHEN, CDR2 SYDVKM. The CDR3 sequence: CASSLRGNYGYTF. The CDR3 DNA sequence: TGTGCCAGCAGTCTCCGGGGCAACTATGGCTACACCTTC.